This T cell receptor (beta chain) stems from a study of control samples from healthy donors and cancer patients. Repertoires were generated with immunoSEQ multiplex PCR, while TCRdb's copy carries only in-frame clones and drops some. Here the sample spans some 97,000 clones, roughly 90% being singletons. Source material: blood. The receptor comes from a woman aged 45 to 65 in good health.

DNA for the CDR3: TGTGCCAGCAGCCACGAGACAGCTAGTTCCTCTGAGCAGTTCTTC. Its translation: CASSHETASSSEQFF. This chain joins TRBV6-2 or TRBV6-3 and TRBJ2-1, with D perhaps matching TRBD1 (5 bases). V was shortened by 6 bases and J by 9 bases, with 21 bases between the two germline ends. CDR1 and CDR2 from the germline V gene are MNHEY and SVGEGT. CDR3 length: 15 residues.